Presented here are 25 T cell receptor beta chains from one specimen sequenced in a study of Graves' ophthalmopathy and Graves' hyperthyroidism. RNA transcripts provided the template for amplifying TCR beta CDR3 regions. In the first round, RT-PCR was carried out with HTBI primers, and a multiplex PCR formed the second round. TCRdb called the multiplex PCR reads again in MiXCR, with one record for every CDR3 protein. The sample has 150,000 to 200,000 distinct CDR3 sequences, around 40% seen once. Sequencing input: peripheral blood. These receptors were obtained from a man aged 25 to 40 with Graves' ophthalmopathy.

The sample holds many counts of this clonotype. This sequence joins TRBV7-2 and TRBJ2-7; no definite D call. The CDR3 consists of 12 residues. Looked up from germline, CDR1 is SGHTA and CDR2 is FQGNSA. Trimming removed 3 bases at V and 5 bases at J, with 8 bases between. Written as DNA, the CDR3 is TGTGCCAGCAGCTTGAGCAGGCACGAGCAGTACTTC. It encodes CASSLSRHEQYF.

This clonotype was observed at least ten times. DNA for the CDR3: TGTGCCAGCAGCTCCTACACAGGGGGCAATCAGCCCCAGCATTTT. Translated: CASSSYTGGNQPQHF. The genes are TRBV7-8 and TRBJ1-5, with 7 nucleotides matching TRBD1. V was pared by 4 bases and J by 2 bases, with 5 bases of the junction left unmatched. CDR1 and CDR2 from the germline V gene are SGHVS and FQNEAQ. This CDR3 is built from 15 residues.

CDR3 bases: TGTGCCAGCAGTTTGGGGTCCTACTCCTACGAGCAGTACTTC. Translating gives CASSLGSYSYEQYF. This chain uses TRBV28 with TRBJ2-7; D ambiguous. The ends were cut back, 3 bases at V and 0 bases at J, with 9 bases in the middle. The germline gives CDR1 MDHEN, CDR2 SYDVKM. The CDR3 has 14 amino acids.

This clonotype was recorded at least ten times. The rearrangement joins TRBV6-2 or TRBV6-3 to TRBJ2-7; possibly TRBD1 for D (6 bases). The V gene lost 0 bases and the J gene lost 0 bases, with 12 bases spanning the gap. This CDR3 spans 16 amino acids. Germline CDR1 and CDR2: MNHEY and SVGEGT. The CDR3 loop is CASSYSRRGSSYEQYF. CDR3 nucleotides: TGTGCCAGCAGTTACTCGAGAAGGGGGAGCTCCTACGAGCAGTACTTC.

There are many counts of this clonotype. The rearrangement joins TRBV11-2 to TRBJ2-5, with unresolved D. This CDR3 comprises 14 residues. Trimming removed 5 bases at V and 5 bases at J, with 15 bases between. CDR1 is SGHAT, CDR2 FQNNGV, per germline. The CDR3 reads CASSPITAGETQYF. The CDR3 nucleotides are TGTGCCAGCAGCCCAATCACCGCCGGGGAGACCCAGTACTTC.

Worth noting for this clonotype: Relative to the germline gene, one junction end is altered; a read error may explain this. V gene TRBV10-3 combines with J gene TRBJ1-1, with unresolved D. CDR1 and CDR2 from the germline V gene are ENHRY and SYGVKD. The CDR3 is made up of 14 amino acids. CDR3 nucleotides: TGTGCCAGCAGTCCGGTCGATTGGAACACTGAAGCTTTCTTT. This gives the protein CASSPVDWNTEAFF.

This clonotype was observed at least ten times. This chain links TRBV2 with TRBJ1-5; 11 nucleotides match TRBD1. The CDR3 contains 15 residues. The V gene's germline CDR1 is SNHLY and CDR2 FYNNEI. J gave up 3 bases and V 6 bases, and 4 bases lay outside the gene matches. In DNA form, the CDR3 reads TGTGCCAGCAGGGCGGGACAGGGGGTCAATCAGCCCCAGCATTTT. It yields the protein CASRAGQGVNQPQHF.

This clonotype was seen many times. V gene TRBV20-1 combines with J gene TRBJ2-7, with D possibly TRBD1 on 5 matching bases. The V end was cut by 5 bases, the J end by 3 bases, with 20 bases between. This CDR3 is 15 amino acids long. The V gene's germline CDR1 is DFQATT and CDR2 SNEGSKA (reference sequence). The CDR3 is CSAPRAGWDSYEQYF. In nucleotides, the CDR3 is TGCAGTGCTCCAAGGGCAGGGTGGGATAGCTACGAGCAGTACTTC.

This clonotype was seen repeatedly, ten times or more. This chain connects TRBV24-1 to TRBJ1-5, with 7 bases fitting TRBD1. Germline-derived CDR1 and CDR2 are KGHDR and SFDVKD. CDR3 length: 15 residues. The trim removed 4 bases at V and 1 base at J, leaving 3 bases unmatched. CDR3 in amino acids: CATSDSGGSNQPQHF. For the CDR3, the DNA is TGTGCCACCAGTGACTCAGGGGGAAGCAATCAGCCCCAGCATTTT.

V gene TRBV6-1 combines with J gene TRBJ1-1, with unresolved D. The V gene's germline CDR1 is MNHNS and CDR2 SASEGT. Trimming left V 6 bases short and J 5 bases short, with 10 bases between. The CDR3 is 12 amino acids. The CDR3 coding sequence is TGTGCCAGCAGCCCGGTCGAGACTGAAGCTTTCTTT. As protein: CASSPVETEAFF.

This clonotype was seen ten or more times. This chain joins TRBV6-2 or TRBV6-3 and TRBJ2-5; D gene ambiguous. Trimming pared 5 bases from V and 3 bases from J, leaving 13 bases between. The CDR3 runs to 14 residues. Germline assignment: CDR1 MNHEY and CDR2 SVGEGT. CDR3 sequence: CASSRAASKETQYF. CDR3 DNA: TGTGCCAGCAGTCGGGCAGCGTCAAAAGAGACCCAGTACTTC.

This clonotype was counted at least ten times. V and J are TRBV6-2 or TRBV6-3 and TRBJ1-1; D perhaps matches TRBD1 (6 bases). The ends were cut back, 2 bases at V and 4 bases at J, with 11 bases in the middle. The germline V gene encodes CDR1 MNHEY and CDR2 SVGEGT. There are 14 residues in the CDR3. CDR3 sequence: CASSYGGWGTEAFF. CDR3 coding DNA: TGTGCCAGCAGTTACGGGGGCTGGGGCACTGAAGCTTTCTTT.

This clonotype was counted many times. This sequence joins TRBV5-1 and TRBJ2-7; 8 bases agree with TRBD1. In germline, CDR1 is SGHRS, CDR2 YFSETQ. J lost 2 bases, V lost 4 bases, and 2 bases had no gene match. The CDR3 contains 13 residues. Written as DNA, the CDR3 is TGCGCCAGCAGCAGACAGGGGACCTACGAGCAGTACTTC. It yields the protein CASSRQGTYEQYF. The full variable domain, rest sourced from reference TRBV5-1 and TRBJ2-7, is KAGVTQTPRYLIKTRGQQVTLSCSPISGHRSVSWYQQTPGQGLQFLFEYFSETQRNKGNFPGRFSGRQFSNSRSEMNVSTLELGDSALYLCASSRQGTYEQYFGPGTRLTVT.

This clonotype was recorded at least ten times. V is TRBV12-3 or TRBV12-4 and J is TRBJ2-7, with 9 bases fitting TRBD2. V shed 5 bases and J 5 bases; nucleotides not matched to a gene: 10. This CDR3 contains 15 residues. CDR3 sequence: CASSPTGTSKDEQYF. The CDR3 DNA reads TGTGCCAGCAGTCCTACCGGGACTAGCAAGGACGAGCAGTACTTC.

The DNA for the CDR3 is TGTGCCAGCAGTTACCGGGGACAGGGGACCTACCTGGAGACCCAGTACTTC. Amino acid sequence: CASSYRGQGTYLETQYF. V usage is TRBV6-5 and J usage is TRBJ2-5; 10 bases map to TRBD1. Trimming cost V 2 bases and J 5 bases; bases outside gene matches: 11. The length of the CDR3 is 17 residues. Germline CDR1 MNHEY, CDR2 SVGAGI.

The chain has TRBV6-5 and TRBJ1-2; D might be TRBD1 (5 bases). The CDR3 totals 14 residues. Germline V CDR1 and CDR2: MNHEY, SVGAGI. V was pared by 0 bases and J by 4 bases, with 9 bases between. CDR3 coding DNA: TGTGCCAGCAGTTACTCAACGACAGTCTATGGCTACACCTTC. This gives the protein CASSYSTTVYGYTF.

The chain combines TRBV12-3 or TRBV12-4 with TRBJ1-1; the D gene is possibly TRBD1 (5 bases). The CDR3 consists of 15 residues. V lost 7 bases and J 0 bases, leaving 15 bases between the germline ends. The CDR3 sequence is CASTHVGGVNTEAFF. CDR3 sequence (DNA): TGTGCCAGCACCCACGTGGGGGGAGTGAACACTGAAGCTTTCTTT.

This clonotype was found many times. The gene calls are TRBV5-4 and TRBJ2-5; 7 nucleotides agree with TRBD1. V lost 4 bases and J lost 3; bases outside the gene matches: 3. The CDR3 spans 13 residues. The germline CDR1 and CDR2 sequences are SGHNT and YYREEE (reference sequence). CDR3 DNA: TGTGCCAGCAGCCCAGACAGGGAAGAGACCCAGTACTTC. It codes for CASSPDREETQYF.

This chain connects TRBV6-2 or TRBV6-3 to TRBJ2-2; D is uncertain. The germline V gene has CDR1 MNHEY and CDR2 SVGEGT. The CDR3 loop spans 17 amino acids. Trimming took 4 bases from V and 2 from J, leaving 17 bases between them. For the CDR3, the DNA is TGTGCCAGCAGTTCAGACCGTGAATGGGCTAACACCGGGGAGCTGTTTTTT. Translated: CASSSDREWANTGELFF.

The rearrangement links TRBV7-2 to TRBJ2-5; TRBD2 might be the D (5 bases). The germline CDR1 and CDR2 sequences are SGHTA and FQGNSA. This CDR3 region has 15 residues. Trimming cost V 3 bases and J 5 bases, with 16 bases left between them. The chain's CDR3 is CASSFEKPREETQYF. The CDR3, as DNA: TGTGCCAGCAGCTTTGAAAAACCTAGGGAGGAGACCCAGTACTTC.

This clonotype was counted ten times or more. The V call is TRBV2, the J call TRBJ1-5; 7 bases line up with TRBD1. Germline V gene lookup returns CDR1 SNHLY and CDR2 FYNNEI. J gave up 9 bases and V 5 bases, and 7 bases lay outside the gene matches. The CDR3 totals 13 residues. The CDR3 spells CASSPGGERPQHF. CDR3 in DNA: TGTGCCAGCAGTCCAGGGGGGGAGAGGCCCCAGCATTTT.

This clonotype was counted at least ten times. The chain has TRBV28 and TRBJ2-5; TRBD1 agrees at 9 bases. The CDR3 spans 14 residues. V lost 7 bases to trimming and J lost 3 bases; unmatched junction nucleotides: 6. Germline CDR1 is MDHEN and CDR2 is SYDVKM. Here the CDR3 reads CASNTDRGEETQYF. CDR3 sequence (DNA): TGTGCCAGCAATACCGACAGGGGGGAAGAGACCCAGTACTTC.

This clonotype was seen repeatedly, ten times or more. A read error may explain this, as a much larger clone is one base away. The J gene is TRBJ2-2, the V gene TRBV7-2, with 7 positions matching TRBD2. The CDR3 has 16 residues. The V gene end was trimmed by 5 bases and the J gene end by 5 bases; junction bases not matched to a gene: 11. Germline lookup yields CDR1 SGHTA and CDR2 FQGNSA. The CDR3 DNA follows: TGTGCCAGCAGCGTACCGGGCGGGAGAGATACCGGGGAGCTGTTTTTT. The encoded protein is CASSVPGGRDTGELFF.

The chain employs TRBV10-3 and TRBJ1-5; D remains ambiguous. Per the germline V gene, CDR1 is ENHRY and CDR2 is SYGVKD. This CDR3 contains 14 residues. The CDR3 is CEISAGYSNQPQHF. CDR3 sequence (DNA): TGTGAGATCAGTGCAGGATATAGCAATCAGCCCCAGCATTTT.

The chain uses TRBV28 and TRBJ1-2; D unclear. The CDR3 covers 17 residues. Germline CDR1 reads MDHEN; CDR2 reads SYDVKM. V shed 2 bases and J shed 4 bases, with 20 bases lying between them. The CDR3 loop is CASSLLAEVTIIYGYTF. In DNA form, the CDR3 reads TGTGCCAGCAGTTTACTGGCAGAAGTTACTATTATCTATGGCTACACCTTC.